This TCR beta chain originates from a study of cytomegalovirus exposure and HLA in healthy donors. Findings and limits, study-wide: Many donors carried some public TCRs, although rarity characterized most TCR sequences.

Comments on this clone: The target antigen is unknown.

A multiplex PCR was run with 60 Vbeta primers and 13 Jbeta primers. TCRdb keeps only in-frame clones here, not all; method: immunoSEQ multiplex PCR. The table includes some 140,000 clones, over 70% detected once. J gave up 2 bases and V 0 bases, and 7 bases lay outside the gene matches. CDR1 is SQVTM and CDR2 is ANQGSEA in the germline V gene. The CDR3 is 17 residues long. The receptor was derived from a man aged 25 to 40 in good health and CMV-seronegative. Material: PBMCs. The V gene is TRBV29-1, the J gene TRBJ2-6; 7 bases are a match to TRBD1. For the CDR3, the DNA is TGCAGCGTTGAAGATTTTGAACAGGGGACTGGGGCCAACGTCCTGACTTTC. It codes for CSVEDFEQGTGANVLTF.